Each of the 4 T cell receptor beta chains below was sequenced from the same sample in a study of cytomegalovirus exposure and HLA in healthy donors. The PCR was carried out with 60 Vbeta primers and 13 Jbeta primers. This table comes from immunoSEQ multiplex PCR, and its TCRdb copy is limited to in-frame clones, with some not included. In all, the sample yields 150,000 to 200,000 clones. Sequencing was performed on PBMCs. All receptors come from a woman aged 55-69 years in good health and CMV-seronegative.

This rearrangement joins TRBV5-1 to TRBJ1-5, with 7 bases lining up with TRBD1. The CDR3 contains 15 residues. V was clipped by 4 bases and J by 0 bases; unmatched bases: 4. From germline, CDR1 is SGHRS and CDR2 YFSETQ. This CDR3 is CASSLQGNSNQPQHF. Written as DNA, the CDR3 is TGCGCCAGCAGCCTACAGGGGAATAGCAATCAGCCCCAGCATTTT.

The chain joins TRBV7-9 to TRBJ1-2; TRBD1 is a possible D gene (5 bases). Germline CDR1 SEHNR, CDR2 FQNEAQ (reference sequence). The CDR3 is 15 residues long. The V and J ends lost 5 bases and 3 bases respectively, with 16 bases between them. The CDR3: CASSLIAGSDYGYTF. CDR3 DNA: TGTGCCAGCAGCCTGATCGCAGGGTCGGACTATGGCTACACCTTC.

The chain employs TRBV2 and TRBJ1-4; 9 nucleotides align to TRBD1. J was trimmed by 8 bases and V by 4 bases; bases with no gene match: 11. CDR1 and CDR2 (germline): SNHLY, FYNNEI. This CDR3 contains 16 residues. CDR3 nucleotide sequence: TGTGCCAGCAGTGTGCCGGGACAGGGTATCCGAGAAAAACTGTTTTTT. It yields the protein CASSVPGQGIREKLFF.

V usage is TRBV5-1 and J usage is TRBJ1-2; TRBD1 might be the D (5 bases). This CDR3 has 17 amino acids. CDR1 and CDR2 from the germline V gene are SGHRS and YFSETQ. The V and J ends lost 0 bases and 0 bases respectively, with 15 bases between them. CDR3 nucleotide sequence: TGCGCCAGCAGCTTGGCCGGGCTACAGGACGCTAACTATGGCTACACCTTC. This codes for CASSLAGLQDANYGYTF.